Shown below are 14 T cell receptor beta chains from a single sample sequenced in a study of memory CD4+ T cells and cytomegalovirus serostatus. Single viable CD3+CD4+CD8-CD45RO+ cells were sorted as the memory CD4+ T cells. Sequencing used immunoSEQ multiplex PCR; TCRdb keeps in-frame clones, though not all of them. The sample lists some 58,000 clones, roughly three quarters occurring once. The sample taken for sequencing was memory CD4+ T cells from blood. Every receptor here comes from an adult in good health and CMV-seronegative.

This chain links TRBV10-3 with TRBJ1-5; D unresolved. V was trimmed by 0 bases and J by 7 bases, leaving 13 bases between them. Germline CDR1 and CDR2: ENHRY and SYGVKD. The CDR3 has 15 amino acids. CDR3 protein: CAISESSLRSQPQHF. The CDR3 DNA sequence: TGTGCCATCAGTGAGTCCTCGTTAAGGTCGCAGCCCCAGCATTTT.

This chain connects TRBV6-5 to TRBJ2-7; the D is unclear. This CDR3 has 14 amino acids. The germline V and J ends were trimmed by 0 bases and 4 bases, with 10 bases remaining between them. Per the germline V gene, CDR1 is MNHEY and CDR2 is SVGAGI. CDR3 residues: CASSYSYRNYEQYF. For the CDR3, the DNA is TGTGCCAGCAGTTACTCGTACCGAAATTACGAGCAGTACTTC.

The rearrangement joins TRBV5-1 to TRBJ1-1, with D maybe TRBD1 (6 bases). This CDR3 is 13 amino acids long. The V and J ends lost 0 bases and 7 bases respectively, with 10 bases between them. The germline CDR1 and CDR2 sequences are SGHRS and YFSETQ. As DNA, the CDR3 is TGCGCCAGCAGCTTGGTTGAAGGGGGTGAAGCTTTCTTT. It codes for CASSLVEGGEAFF.

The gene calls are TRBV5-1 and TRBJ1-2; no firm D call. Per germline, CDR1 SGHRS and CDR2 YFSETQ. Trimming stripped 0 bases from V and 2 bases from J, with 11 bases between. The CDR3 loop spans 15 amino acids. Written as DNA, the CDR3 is TGCGCCAGCAGCTTGGCAGGTGGCGGGAACTATGGCTACACCTTC. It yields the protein CASSLAGGGNYGYTF.

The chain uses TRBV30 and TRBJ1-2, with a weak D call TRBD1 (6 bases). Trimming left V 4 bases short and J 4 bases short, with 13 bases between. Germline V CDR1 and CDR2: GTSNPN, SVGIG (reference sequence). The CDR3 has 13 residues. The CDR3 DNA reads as TGTGCCTGGACTCGTCCAGGGGTCTATGGCTACACCTTC. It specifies CAWTRPGVYGYTF.

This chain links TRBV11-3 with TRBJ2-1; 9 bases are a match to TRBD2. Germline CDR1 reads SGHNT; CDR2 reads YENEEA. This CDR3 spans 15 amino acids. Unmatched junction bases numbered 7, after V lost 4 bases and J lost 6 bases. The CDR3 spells CASSSTSGYINEQFF. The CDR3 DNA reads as TGTGCCAGCAGCTCAACTAGCGGGTATATCAATGAGCAGTTCTTC.

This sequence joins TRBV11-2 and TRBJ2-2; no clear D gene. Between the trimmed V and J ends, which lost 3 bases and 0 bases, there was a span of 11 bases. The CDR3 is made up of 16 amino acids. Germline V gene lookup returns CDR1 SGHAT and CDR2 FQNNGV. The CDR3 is CASSLLKQANTGELFF. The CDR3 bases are TGTGCCAGCAGCTTGTTAAAACAAGCGAACACCGGGGAGCTGTTTTTT.

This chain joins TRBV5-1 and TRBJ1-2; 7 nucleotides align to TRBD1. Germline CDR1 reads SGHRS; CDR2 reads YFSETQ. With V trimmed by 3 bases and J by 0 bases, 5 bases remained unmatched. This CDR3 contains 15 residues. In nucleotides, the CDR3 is TGCGCCAGCAGCTCGACAGGGACCTCTAACTATGGCTACACCTTC. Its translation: CASSSTGTSNYGYTF.

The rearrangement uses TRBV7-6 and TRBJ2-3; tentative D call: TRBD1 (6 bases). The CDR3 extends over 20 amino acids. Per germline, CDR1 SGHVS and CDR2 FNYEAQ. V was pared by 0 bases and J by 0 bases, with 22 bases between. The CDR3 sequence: CASSLAGAFEGEISTDTQYF. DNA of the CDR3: TGTGCCAGCAGCTTAGCAGGGGCGTTTGAGGGGGAGATTAGCACAGATACGCAGTATTTT.

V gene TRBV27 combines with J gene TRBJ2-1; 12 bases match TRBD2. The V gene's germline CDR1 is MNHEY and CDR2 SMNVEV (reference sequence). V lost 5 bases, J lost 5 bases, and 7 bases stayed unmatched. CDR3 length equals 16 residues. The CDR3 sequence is CASSAGTSGFNNEQFF. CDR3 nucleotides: TGTGCCAGCAGTGCCGGGACTAGCGGGTTCAACAATGAGCAGTTCTTC.

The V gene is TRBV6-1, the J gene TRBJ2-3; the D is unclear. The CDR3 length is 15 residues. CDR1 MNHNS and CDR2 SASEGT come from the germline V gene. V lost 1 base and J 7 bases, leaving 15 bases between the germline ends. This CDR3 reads CASSEEDRPRNTQYF. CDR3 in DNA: TGTGCCAGCAGTGAAGAAGATCGACCCAGGAATACGCAGTATTTT.

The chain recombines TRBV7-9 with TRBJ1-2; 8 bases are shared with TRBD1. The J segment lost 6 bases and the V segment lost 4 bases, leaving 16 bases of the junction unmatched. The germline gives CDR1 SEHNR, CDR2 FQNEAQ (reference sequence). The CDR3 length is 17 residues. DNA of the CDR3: TGTGCCAGCAGCTCGGACAGGGCCGTGTCCAGGGTCAATGGCTACACCTTC. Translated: CASSSDRAVSRVNGYTF.

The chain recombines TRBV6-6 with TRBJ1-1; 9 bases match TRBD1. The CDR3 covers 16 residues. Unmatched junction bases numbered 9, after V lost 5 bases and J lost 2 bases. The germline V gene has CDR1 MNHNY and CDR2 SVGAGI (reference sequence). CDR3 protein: CASSQQTGGSNTEAFF. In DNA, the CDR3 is TGTGCCAGCAGTCAACAGACAGGGGGGTCAAACACTGAAGCTTTCTTT.

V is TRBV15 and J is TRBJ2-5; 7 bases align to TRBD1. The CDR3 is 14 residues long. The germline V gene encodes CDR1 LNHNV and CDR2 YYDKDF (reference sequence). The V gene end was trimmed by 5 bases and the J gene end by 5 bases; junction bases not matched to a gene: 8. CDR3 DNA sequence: TGTGCCACCAGCCCGGGACAGTCTTGGGAGACCCAGTACTTC. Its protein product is CATSPGQSWETQYF.